This TCR beta chain was recorded in a study of T cells after yellow fever vaccination. CDR1 is SGHAT, CDR2 FQNNGV, per germline. The CDR3 is 15 amino acids. Trimming pared 1 base from V and 3 bases from J, leaving 13 bases between. Study-wide points: Weaker in magnitude, the secondary response showed a faster peak on day 5 versus 15.

For this clonotype: Antigen: not known.

TCRdb used MiXCR to reprocess the 5' RACE reads, holding one entry per CDR3 protein. Found here are more than 450,000 distinct CDR3 sequences, about a fifth of them singletons; the top ten hold about a sixth. The clonotype originates from a young man who received the YFV17D yellow fever vaccine. Sequencing used PBMCs, obtained approximately 22 days after the first yellow fever vaccination. V usage is TRBV11-2 and J usage is TRBJ2-7; D is undetermined. Here the CDR3 reads CASSLVFSRVYEQYF. The DNA of the CDR3 is TGTGCCAGCAGCTTAGTGTTTTCGAGAGTCTACGAGCAGTACTTC.